Shown below are 17 T cell receptor beta chains from a single sample sequenced in a study of cytomegalovirus exposure and HLA in healthy donors. 13 Jbeta primers and 60 Vbeta primers were used for the PCR. Produced via immunoSEQ multiplex PCR; TCRdb's table is partial and in-frame only. The sample has 110,000 to 150,000 clones, roughly 71% seen once; the top ten hold around 7%. The source material was PBMCs. The source is a man under 40 in good health and CMV-seronegative.

This sequence joins TRBV14 and TRBJ2-3; TRBD2 aligns across 10 bases. CDR3 size: 15 residues. Trimming cost V 4 bases and J 4 bases; bases outside gene matches: 5. Germline V gene data show CDR1 as SGHDN and CDR2 as FVKESK. CDR3 sequence (DNA): TGTGCCAGCAGCCGGGTAGCGGGGGGATCAGATACGCAGTATTTT. Its protein is CASSRVAGGSDTQYF.

The chain employs TRBV4-1 and TRBJ2-4; a weak D match, TRBD2 (5 bases). The CDR3 covers 16 residues. Germline lookup yields CDR1 MGHRA and CDR2 YSYEKL. V lost 1 base, J lost 6 bases, and 16 bases lay in between. The CDR3 loop reads CASSQGGTRPGNIQYF. CDR3 nucleotide sequence: TGCGCCAGCAGCCAAGGGGGTACTAGACCAGGAAACATTCAGTACTTC.

This chain uses TRBV19 with TRBJ1-1, with a weak D call TRBD1 (6 bases). Germline V gene data show CDR1 as LNHDA and CDR2 as SQIVND (reference sequence). This CDR3 is built from 14 residues. V was pared by 0 bases and J by 7 bases, with 12 bases between. The CDR3: CASSIERGTGEAFF. DNA for the CDR3: TGTGCCAGTAGTATAGAGAGGGGGACGGGTGAAGCTTTCTTT.

As concerns this clone: The same CDR3 arises from other DNA sequences in this sample as well. The V call is TRBV14, the J call TRBJ1-2, with unresolved D. CDR1 is SGHDN and CDR2 is FVKESK in the germline V gene. With 1 base removed from V and 5 bases from J, the gap between germline ends came to 8 bases. There are 13 residues in the CDR3. The CDR3 spells CASSQGRGYGYTF. DNA for the CDR3: TGTGCCAGCAGCCAAGGAAGAGGGTATGGCTACACCTTC.

The genes are TRBV6-5 and TRBJ1-3; TRBD1 agrees at 7 bases. Trimming removed 7 bases from V and 1 base from J; junction bases left unmatched: 4. The CDR3 has 14 amino acids. The germline V gene encodes CDR1 MNHEY and CDR2 SVGAGI. This chain's CDR3 is CASTPGGSGNTIYF. CDR3 coding DNA: TGTGCCAGCACTCCAGGGGGATCTGGAAACACCATATATTTT.

The sample holds a few counts of this clone. This chain joins TRBV5-1 and TRBJ1-1; 9 bases line up with TRBD1. V lost 0 bases and J lost 5; bases outside the gene matches: 8. Per the germline V gene, CDR1 is SGHRS and CDR2 is YFSETQ. This CDR3 comprises 16 residues. The CDR3 spells CASSLANFGTGTEAFF. DNA for the CDR3: TGCGCCAGCAGCTTGGCAAATTTTGGGACAGGGACTGAAGCTTTCTTT.

The chain uses TRBV7-9 and TRBJ2-1; 12 bases agree with TRBD2. The germline V gene encodes CDR1 SEHNR and CDR2 FQNEAQ (reference sequence). After removal of 2 bases from V and 1 base from J, the junction contained 3 bases not matched to a gene. CDR3 length: 17 residues. The CDR3 bases are TGTGCCAGCAGCTTAAAGACTAGCGGGAGATCCTACAATGAGCAGTTCTTC. Translation gives CASSLKTSGRSYNEQFF.

The V call is TRBV6-5, the J call TRBJ1-2, with TRBD1 as a possible D gene (5 bases). Germline CDR1 is MNHEY and CDR2 is SVGAGI. The CDR3 covers 14 residues. V lost 2 bases and J lost 6, with 13 bases in between. The CDR3 reads CASSYGPGIDGYTF. The CDR3 DNA reads as TGTGCCAGCAGTTACGGGCCAGGGATAGATGGCTACACCTTC.

Regarding this clone: The junction differs from germline at one of its ends, possibly a read error. Other DNA sequences within the sample encode an identical CDR3. The rearrangement joins TRBV14 to TRBJ1-4; D remains ambiguous. The CDR3 is made up of 15 amino acids. Per the germline V gene, CDR1 is SGHDN and CDR2 is FVKESK. The CDR3 reads CASSQEMTSNEKLFF. Here the CDR3 DNA reads TGTGCCAGCAGCCAAGAAATGACTTCTAATGAAAAACTATTTTTT.

The CDR3 DNA reads as TGTGCCAGCAACACTATCGGCACCGGGGAGCTGTTTTTT. Translation gives CASNTIGTGELFF. The chain links TRBV4-2 to TRBJ2-2; D call uncertain. Germline V gene data show CDR1 as LGHNA and CDR2 as YNFKEQ. The CDR3 loop spans 13 amino acids. Trimming took 7 bases from V and 4 from J, leaving 10 bases between them.

This clone was picked up a small number of times. An end of the junction differs from the germline gene, which may be a read error. The chain has TRBV7-9 and TRBJ2-3, with a weak D call TRBD2 (7 bases). This CDR3 contains 15 residues. Germline V lookup: CDR1 SEHNR, CDR2 FQNEAQ (reference sequence). The CDR3, as DNA: TGTTCCAGCAGCTTATCACAGGGAGGGACAGATACGCAGTATTTT. Translated: CSSSLSQGGTDTQYF.

The chain employs TRBV29-1 and TRBJ2-2, with TRBD1 matching 10 bases. Per the germline V gene, CDR1 is SQVTM and CDR2 is ANQGSEA. V was clipped by 8 bases and J by 2 bases; unmatched bases: 5. This CDR3 comprises 14 residues. The DNA of the CDR3 is TGCAGCACCCGGACAGGGGGAAACACCGGGGAGCTGTTTTTT. Translating gives CSTRTGGNTGELFF.

The gene calls are TRBV11-2 and TRBJ1-2; possibly TRBD1 for D (6 bases). Deletions cut 5 bases from V and 8 bases from J, with 27 bases between. The CDR3 is 17 amino acids. The germline gives CDR1 SGHAT, CDR2 FQNNGV. CDR3 in amino acids: CASSAAPYFNRVDGYTF. The DNA of the CDR3 is TGTGCCAGCAGCGCCGCGCCTTACTTTAACAGGGTTGACGGCTACACCTTC.

The chain employs TRBV6-1 and TRBJ2-2; D call uncertain. The CDR3 is 15 amino acids. Germline lookup yields CDR1 MNHNS and CDR2 SASEGT. V was shortened by 4 bases and J by 5 bases, with 14 bases between the two germline ends. CDR3 protein: CASSAPLTETGELFF. As DNA, the CDR3 is TGTGCCAGCAGTGCCCCCCTCACAGAGACCGGGGAGCTGTTTTTT.

DNA of the CDR3: TGTGCCAGCAGGCCCTCCCTACTTTCTGAAGCTTTCTTT. Translating it yields CASRPSLLSEAFF. The chain combines TRBV7-8 with TRBJ1-1; D is undetermined. The CDR3 runs 13 residues. In germline, CDR1 is SGHVS, CDR2 FQNEAQ. The V end lost 6 bases, the J end lost 6 bases, and 14 bases lay between the germline ends.

The rearrangement links TRBV19 to TRBJ1-1; D gene unclear. Trimming took off 7 bases at V and 4 bases at J, with 22 bases between the two ends. Per the germline V gene, CDR1 is LNHDA and CDR2 is SQIVND (reference sequence). This CDR3 has 16 amino acids. The CDR3 nucleotides read TGTGCCAGTACCGAGATTAGTTCTTTTTCTGGCACTGAAGCTTTCTTT. It yields the protein CASTEISSFSGTEAFF.

V is TRBV29-1 and J is TRBJ1-1; 10 bases map to TRBD1. CDR1 SQVTM and CDR2 ANQGSEA come from the germline V gene. This CDR3 is 13 amino acids long. V shed 4 bases, J shed 7 bases, and the junction held 6 bases outside the gene matches. CDR3 DNA sequence: TGCAGCGTTGGACGACAGGGGGCACTTGAAGCTTTCTTT. Its protein product is CSVGRQGALEAFF.